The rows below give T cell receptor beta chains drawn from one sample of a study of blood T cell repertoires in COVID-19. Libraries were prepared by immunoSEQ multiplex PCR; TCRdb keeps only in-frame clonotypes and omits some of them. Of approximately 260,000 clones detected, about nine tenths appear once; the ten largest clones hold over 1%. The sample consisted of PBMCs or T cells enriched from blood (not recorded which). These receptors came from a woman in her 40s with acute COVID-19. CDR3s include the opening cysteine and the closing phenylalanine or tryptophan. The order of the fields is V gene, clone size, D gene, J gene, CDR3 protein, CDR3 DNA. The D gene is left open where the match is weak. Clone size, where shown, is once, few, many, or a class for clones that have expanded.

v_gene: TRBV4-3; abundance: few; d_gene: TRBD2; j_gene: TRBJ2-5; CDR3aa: CASSHTTSGSQETQYF; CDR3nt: TGCGCCAGCAGCCACACGACTAGCGGGAGCCAAGAGACCCAGTACTTC
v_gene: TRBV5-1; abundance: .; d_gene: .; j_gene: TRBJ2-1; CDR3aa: CASSLATIYEQFF; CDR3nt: TGCGCCAGCAGCTTGGCCACAATCTATGAGCAGTTCTTC
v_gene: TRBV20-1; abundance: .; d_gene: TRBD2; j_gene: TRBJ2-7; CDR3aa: CSASWGLAGGYEQYF; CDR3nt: TGCAGTGCTAGTTGGGGGCTAGCGGGAGGCTACGAGCAGTACTTC
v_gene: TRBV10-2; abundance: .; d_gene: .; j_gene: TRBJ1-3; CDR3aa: CASSEASGGPRNTIYF; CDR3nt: TGCGCCAGCAGTGAGGCAAGCGGGGGGCCCCGAAACACCATATATTTT
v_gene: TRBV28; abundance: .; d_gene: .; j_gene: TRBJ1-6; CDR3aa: CASGGPGPSPLHF; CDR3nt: TGTGCCAGCGGCGGGCCCGGTCCTTCACCCCTCCACTTT
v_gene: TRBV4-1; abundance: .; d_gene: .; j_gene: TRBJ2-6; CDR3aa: CASTPLGGANVLTF; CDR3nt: TGCGCCAGCACCCCCCTAGGTGGGGCCAACGTCCTGACTTTC
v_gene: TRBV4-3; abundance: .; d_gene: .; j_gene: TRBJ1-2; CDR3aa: CASSQDLRLGPMANNYGYTF; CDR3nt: TGCGCCAGCAGCCAAGATCTCCGCCTAGGTCCCATGGCGAATAACTATGGCTACACCTTC
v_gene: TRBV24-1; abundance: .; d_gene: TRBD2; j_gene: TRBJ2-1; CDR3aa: CATSEPGTSGINEQFF; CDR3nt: TGTGCCACCAGTGAACCCGGGACTAGCGGAATAAATGAGCAGTTCTTC
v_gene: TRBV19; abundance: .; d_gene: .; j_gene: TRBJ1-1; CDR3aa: CASSITDMNTEAFF; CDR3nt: TGTGCCAGTAGTATCACAGACATGAACACTGAAGCTTTCTTT
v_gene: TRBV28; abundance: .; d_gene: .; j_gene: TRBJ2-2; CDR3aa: CASSLFYERNTGELFF; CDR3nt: TGTGCCAGCAGTTTATTCTATGAGCGGAACACCGGGGAGCTGTTTTTT
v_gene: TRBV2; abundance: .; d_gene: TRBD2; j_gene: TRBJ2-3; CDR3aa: CASRDLLAGTSTDTQYF; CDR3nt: TGTGCCAGCAGAGATCTACTAGCGGGGACTAGCACAGATACGCAGTATTTT
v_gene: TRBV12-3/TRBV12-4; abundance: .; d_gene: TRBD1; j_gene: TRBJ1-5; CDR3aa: CASSDREQPQHF; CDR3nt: TGTGCCAGCAGTGACAGGGAGCAGCCCCAGCATTTT
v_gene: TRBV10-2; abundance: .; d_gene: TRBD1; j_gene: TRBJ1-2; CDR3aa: CASSEWTGRENYGYTF; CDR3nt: TGCGCCAGCAGTGAATGGACAGGTCGGGAGAACTATGGCTACACCTTC
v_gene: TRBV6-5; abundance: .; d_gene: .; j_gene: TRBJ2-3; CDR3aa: CASSKITRKDTQYF; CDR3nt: TGTGCCAGCAGTAAGATAACTAGAAAGGATACGCAGTATTTT
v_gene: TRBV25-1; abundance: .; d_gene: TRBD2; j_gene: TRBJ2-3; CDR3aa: CASSDRPAGYSTDTQYF; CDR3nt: TGTGCCAGCAGTGATCGGCCAGCGGGGTATAGCACAGATACGCAGTATTTT
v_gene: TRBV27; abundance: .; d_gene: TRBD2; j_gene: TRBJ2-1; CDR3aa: CASSLGLAGFNEQFF; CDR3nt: TGTGCCAGCAGCCTGGGACTAGCGGGATTCAATGAGCAGTTCTTC
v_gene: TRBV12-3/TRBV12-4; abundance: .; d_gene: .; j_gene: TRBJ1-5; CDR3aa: CASSSGVVQPQHF; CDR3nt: TGTGCCAGCAGTTCAGGGGTGGTTCAGCCCCAGCATTTT
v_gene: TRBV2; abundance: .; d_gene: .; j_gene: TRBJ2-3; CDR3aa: CASRNWDSTDTQYF; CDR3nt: TGTGCCAGCAGGAATTGGGACTCAACAGATACGCAGTATTTT
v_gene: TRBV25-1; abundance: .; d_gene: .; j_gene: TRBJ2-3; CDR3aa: CASSEYIQGGGTDTQYF; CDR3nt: TGTGCCAGCAGTGAATATATTCAGGGCGGAGGCACAGATACGCAGTATTTT
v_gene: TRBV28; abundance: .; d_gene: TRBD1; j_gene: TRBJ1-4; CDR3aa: CASHPGQLNEKLFF; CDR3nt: TGTGCCAGCCACCCGGGACAGCTTAATGAAAAACTGTTTTTT
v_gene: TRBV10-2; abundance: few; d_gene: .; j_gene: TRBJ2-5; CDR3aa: CASSPWSGETQYF; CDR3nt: TGCGCCAGCAGTCCGTGGTCGGGGGAGACCCAGTACTTC
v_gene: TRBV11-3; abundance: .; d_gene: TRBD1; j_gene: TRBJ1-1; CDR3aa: CASSLTGGLLTEAFF; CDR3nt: TGTGCCAGCAGCTTAACAGGGGGACTTCTTACTGAAGCTTTCTTT
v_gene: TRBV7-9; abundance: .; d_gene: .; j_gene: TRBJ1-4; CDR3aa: CASSWTDSNEKLFF; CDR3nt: TGTGCCAGCAGCTGGACAGATTCTAATGAAAAACTGTTTTTT
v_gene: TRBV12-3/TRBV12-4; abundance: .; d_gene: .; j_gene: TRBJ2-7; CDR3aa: CASSLVPGNEQYF; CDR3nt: TGTGCCAGCAGTTTAGTTCCAGGGAACGAGCAGTACTTC
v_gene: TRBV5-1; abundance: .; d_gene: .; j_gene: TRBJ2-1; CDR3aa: CASSVTRGHEQFF; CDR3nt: TGCGCCAGCAGCGTCACTCGAGGCCATGAGCAGTTCTTC
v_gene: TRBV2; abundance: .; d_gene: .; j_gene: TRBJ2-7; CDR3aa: CASSEPARWDNYYEQYF; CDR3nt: TGTGCCAGCAGTGAACCGGCGCGTTGGGACAATTACTACGAGCAGTACTTC
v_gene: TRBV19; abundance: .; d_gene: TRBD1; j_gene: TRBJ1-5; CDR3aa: CASSIRAGGGQPQHF; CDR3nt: TGTGCCAGTAGTATTCGGGCAGGGGGTGGACAGCCCCAGCATTTT
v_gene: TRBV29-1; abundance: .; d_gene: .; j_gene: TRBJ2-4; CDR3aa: CSVARDIQYF; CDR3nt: TGCAGCGTCGCCAGGGACATTCAGTACTTC
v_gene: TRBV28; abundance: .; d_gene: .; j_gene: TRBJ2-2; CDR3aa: CASTTGRFGELFF; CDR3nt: TGTGCCAGCACGACGGGTAGATTCGGGGAGCTGTTTTTT
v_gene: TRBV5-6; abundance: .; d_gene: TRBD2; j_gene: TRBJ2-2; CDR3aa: CASNKAGENTGELFF; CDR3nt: TGTGCCAGCAACAAAGCGGGAGAAAACACCGGGGAGCTGTTTTTT
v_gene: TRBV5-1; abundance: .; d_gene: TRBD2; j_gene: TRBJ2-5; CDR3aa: CASRPTSGRAETQYF; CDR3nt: TGCGCCAGCAGACCGACTAGCGGGAGGGCCGAGACCCAGTACTTC
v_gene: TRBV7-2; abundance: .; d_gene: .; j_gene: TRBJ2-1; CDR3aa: CASSLPQYNEQFF; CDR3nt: TGTGCCAGCAGCTTACCGCAGTACAATGAGCAGTTCTTC
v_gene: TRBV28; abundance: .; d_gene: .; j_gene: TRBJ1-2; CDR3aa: CASSLYIWAGETNYGYTF; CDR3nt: TGTGCCAGCAGTTTATATATTTGGGCAGGGGAAACTAACTATGGCTACACCTTC
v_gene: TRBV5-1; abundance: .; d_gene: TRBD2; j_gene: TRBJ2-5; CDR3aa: CASSLTSGRSQETQYF; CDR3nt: TGCGCCAGCAGCTTAACTAGCGGGAGGTCCCAAGAGACCCAGTACTTC
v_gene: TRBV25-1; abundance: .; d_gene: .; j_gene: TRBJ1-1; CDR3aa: CASSDPSTARTEAFF; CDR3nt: TGTGCCAGCAGTGACCCATCGACAGCCCGCACTGAAGCTTTCTTT
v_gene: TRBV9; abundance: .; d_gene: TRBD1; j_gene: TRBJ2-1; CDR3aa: CASSEGDRVNEQFF; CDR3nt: TGTGCCAGCAGCGAGGGAGACAGGGTCAATGAGCAGTTCTTC
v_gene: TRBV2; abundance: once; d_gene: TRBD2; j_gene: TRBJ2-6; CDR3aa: CASNRAGTSSGANVLTF; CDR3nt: TGTGCCAGCAATAGAGCGGGAACGAGTTCTGGGGCCAACGTCCTGACTTTC
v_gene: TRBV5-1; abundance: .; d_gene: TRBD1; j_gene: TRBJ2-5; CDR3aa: CASSVGTGDETQYF; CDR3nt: TGCGCCAGCAGCGTCGGGACAGGGGACGAGACCCAGTACTTC
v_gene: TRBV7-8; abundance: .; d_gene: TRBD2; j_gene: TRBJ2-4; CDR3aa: CASSLVSGGALAKNIQYF; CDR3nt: TGTGCCAGCAGCTTAGTTAGCGGGGGAGCCCTAGCCAAAAACATTCAGTACTTC
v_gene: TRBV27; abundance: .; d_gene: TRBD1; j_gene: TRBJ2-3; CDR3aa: CASTQTGSTDTQYF; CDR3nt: TGTGCCAGCACCCAGACAGGGAGCACAGATACGCAGTATTTT
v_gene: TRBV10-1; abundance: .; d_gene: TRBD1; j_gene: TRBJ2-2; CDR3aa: CASSGGGHTGELFF; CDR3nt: TGCGCCAGCAGTGGAGGGGGCCACACCGGGGAGCTGTTTTTT
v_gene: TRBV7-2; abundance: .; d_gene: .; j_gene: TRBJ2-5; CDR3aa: CASSFYGGETQYF; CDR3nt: TGTGCCAGCAGCTTTTACGGGGGAGAGACCCAGTACTTC
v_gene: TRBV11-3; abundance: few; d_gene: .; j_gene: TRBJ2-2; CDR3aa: CASSEGINTGELFF; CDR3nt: TGTGCCAGCAGCGAGGGTATTAACACCGGGGAGCTGTTTTTT
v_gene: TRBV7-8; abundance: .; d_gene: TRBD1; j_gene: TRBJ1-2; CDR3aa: CASSLMGQGDYGYTF; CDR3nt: TGTGCCAGCAGCCTAATGGGACAGGGAGACTATGGCTACACCTTC
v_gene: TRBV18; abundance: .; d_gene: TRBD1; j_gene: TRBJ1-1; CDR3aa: CASSPGTGNTEAFF; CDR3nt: TGTGCCAGCTCTCCCGGGACAGGGAACACTGAAGCTTTCTTT
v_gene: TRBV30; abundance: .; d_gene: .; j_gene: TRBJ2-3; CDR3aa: CAWSVAADTDTQYF; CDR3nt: TGTGCCTGGAGTGTGGCAGCGGACACAGATACGCAGTATTTT
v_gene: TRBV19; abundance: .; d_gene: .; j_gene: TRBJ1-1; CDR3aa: CASSIDVQGPEAFF; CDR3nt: TGTGCCAGTAGTATAGATGTCCAGGGCCCTGAAGCTTTCTTT
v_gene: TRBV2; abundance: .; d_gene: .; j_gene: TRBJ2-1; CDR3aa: CASRQYNEQFF; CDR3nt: TGTGCCAGCAGACAATACAATGAGCAGTTCTTC
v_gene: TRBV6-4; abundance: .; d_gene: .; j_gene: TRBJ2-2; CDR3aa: CASSAQGRWNTGELFF; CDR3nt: TGTGCCAGCAGCGCCCAGGGGAGATGGAACACCGGGGAGCTGTTTTTT
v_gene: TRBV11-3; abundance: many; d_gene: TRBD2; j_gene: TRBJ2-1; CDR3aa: CASSLSSGTYNEQFF; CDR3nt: TGTGCCAGCAGCTTATCTAGCGGAACCTACAATGAGCAGTTCTTC
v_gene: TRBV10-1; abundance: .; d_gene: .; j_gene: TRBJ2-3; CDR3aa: CASSATSRSTDTQYF; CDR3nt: TGCGCCAGCAGTGCCACGTCGAGGAGCACAGATACGCAGTATTTT
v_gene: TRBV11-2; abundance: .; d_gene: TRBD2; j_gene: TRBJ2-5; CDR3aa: CASSLSGGVMETQYF; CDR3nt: TGTGCCAGCAGCTTATCGGGGGGAGTCATGGAGACCCAGTACTTC
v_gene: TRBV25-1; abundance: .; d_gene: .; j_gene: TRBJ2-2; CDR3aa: CASSEVNTGELFF; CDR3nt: TGTGCCAGCAGTGAAGTAAACACCGGGGAGCTGTTTTTT